These 29 T cell receptor beta chains were all obtained from the same sample, sequenced in a study of cytomegalovirus exposure and HLA in healthy donors (dated by TCRdb to between 2016 and 2019). The method was the immunoSEQ multiplex PCR assay. The multiplex PCR relied on a mix of 60 forward primers for TCR Vbeta segments and 13 reverse primers for TCR Jbeta segments. TCRdb re-hosts the immuneACCESS table, in-frame sequences only. Its copies lack some clones; in the studies checked, an unresolved V gene accounts for under half of them, and the cause for the rest is not known. Across this sample there are about 200,000 clones, with approximately 80% seen only once. Of the sample, less than 3.5% is held by the ten largest clones. The sequenced material came from PBMCs. Receptor source: a young woman in good health and CMV-seronegative.

This chain links TRBV4-1 with TRBJ2-3; the match to TRBD2 covers 8 bases. Trimming took 1 base from V and 1 from J; bases not matched to a gene: 4. Germline CDR1 is MGHRA and CDR2 is YSYEKL. This CDR3 is 16 amino acids long. This chain's CDR3 is CASSQGISGGTDTQYF. CDR3 nucleotide sequence: TGCGCCAGCAGCCAAGGTATTAGCGGGGGCACAGATACGCAGTATTTT.

V usage is TRBV10-2 and J usage is TRBJ1-2; 7 nucleotides align to TRBD1. The CDR3 loop spans 17 amino acids. V was clipped by 7 bases and J by 3 bases; unmatched bases: 17. Germline V gene data show CDR1 as WSHSY and CDR2 as SAAADI. CDR3 in amino acids: CASKIGTGTERYYGYTF. CDR3 nucleotide sequence: TGCGCCAGCAAAATCGGCACGGGGACAGAGAGGTACTATGGCTACACCTTC.

This clone was counted between two and nine times. The CDR3 sequence is CASSSLLAGYNEQFF. The CDR3 region has the DNA TGTGCCAGCAGTTCGTTACTAGCGGGGTACAATGAGCAGTTCTTC. The rearrangement uses TRBV27 and TRBJ2-1, with 10 bases that match TRBD2. The V gene end was trimmed by 4 bases and the J gene end by 4 bases; junction bases not matched to a gene: 4. Germline CDR1 is MNHEY and CDR2 is SMNVEV (reference sequence). This CDR3 is 15 amino acids long.

V and J are TRBV7-9 and TRBJ1-1, with D perhaps matching TRBD1 (6 bases). The CDR3 extends over 14 amino acids. Germline-derived CDR1 and CDR2 are SEHNR and FQNEAQ (reference sequence). V gave up 1 base and J gave up 3 bases, with 9 bases separating them. CDR3 in amino acids: CASSLGRTDTEAFF. In DNA form, the CDR3 reads TGTGCCAGCAGCTTAGGACGGACAGACACTGAAGCTTTCTTT.

J is TRBJ1-2 and V is TRBV5-4; TRBD1 matches at 9 bases. The CDR3 is 15 amino acids. The ends lost 4 bases at V and 4 bases at J; junction bases unmatched: 8. CDR1 is SGHNT, CDR2 YYREEE, per germline (reference sequence). The CDR3, as DNA: TGTGCCAGCAGCATAGGACAGGGGAGAACCTATGGCTACACCTTC. It is translated as CASSIGQGRTYGYTF. The whole variable domain, remainder taken from reference TRBV5-4 and TRBJ1-2, is ETGVTQSPTHLIKTRGQQVTLRCSSQSGHNTVSWYQQALGQGPQFIFQYYREEENGRGNFPPRFSGLQFPNYSSELNVNALELDDSALYLCASSIGQGRTYGYTFGSGTRLTVV.

The CDR3 bases are TGCGCCAGCAGCCCGGTTCGGGGACAGTCGGAAAAACTGTTTTTT. Residues: CASSPVRGQSEKLFF. This chain joins TRBV4-1 and TRBJ1-4; 7 nucleotides agree with TRBD1. This CDR3 is built from 15 residues. Germline CDR1 MGHRA, CDR2 YSYEKL. Trimming cost V 4 bases and J 8 bases; bases outside gene matches: 10.

The chain employs TRBV30 and TRBJ1-4, with a possible D match to TRBD1 (5 bases). CDR1 and CDR2 (germline): GTSNPN, SVGIG (reference sequence). The ends were cut back, 4 bases at V and 5 bases at J, with 11 bases in the middle. This CDR3 comprises 13 residues. The CDR3 coding sequence is TGTGCCTGGAACCGGAAGGGGAATGAAAAACTGTTTTTT. The encoded protein is CAWNRKGNEKLFF.

The rearrangement uses TRBV30 and TRBJ2-2; 8 bases are a match to TRBD2. Germline V gene lookup returns CDR1 GTSNPN and CDR2 SVGIG (reference sequence). Unmatched junction bases numbered 3, after V lost 3 bases and J lost 6 bases. CDR3 length: 13 amino acids. As DNA, the CDR3 is TGTGCCTGGAGACGGGGGGGCGCCGGGGAGCTGTTTTTT. The encoded protein is CAWRRGGAGELFF.

This clone has just a few counts. This sequence joins TRBV18 and TRBJ2-2; D is uncertain. In germline, CDR1 is KGHSH, CDR2 LQKENI. V dropped 4 bases and J dropped 2 bases, with 8 bases sitting between them. The CDR3 runs 14 residues. The CDR3 sequence: CASSRATNTGELFF. The CDR3 region has the DNA TGTGCCAGCTCACGGGCTACAAACACCGGGGAGCTGTTTTTT.

A few counts support this clone. The V call is TRBV15, the J call TRBJ2-3, with D tentatively TRBD2 (7 bases). Germline V gene data show CDR1 as LNHNV and CDR2 as YYDKDF (reference sequence). V gave up 1 base and J gave up 0 bases, with 11 bases separating them. The CDR3 has 16 amino acids. The CDR3 region is CATSRAGGLSTDTQYF. In DNA, the CDR3 is TGTGCCACCAGCAGAGCGGGGGGCTTAAGCACAGATACGCAGTATTTT. Drawing the rest from reference TRBV15 and TRBJ2-3, the complete variable domain is DAMVIQNPRYQVTQFGKPVTLSCSQTLNHNVMYWYQQKSSQAPKLLFHYYDKDFNNEADTPDNFQSRRPNTSFCFLDIRSPGLGDTAMYLCATSRAGGLSTDTQYFGPGTRLTVL.

This rearrangement joins TRBV4-1 to TRBJ2-7; weak D call: TRBD1 (6 bases). V was shortened by 4 bases and J by 0 bases, with 25 bases between the two germline ends. There are 19 residues in the CDR3. The germline CDR1 and CDR2 sequences are MGHRA and YSYEKL. The CDR3 DNA reads TGCGCCAGCAGCCTAACCCCTCGGGGTGGGGGCACCAGCTCCTACGAGCAGTACTTC. This codes for CASSLTPRGGGTSSYEQYF.

The rearrangement links TRBV10-3 to TRBJ1-2; D gene uncertain. Germline values: CDR1 ENHRY, CDR2 SYGVKD. V lost 8 bases and J 8 bases, leaving 24 bases between the germline ends. This CDR3 is built from 15 residues. In DNA form, the CDR3 reads TGTGCCATCCCGAGCGGTTCCTTTCCTATTGGGGGCTACACCTTC. Translating gives CAIPSGSFPIGGYTF.

The J gene is TRBJ1-1, the V gene TRBV5-1; no definite D call. Per the germline V gene, CDR1 is SGHRS and CDR2 is YFSETQ. The CDR3 spans 15 residues. Trimming stripped 2 bases from V and 8 bases from J, with 19 bases between. For the CDR3, the DNA is TGCGCCAGCAGCTTTAACCCGGGTCTGATGGTAGAAGCTTTCTTT. It yields the protein CASSFNPGLMVEAFF.

The CDR3: CASSLPIGSGWSTDTQYF. In DNA form, the CDR3 reads TGTGCCAGCAGCTTACCCATCGGGAGCGGGTGGAGCACAGATACGCAGTATTTT. V gene TRBV7-9 combines with J gene TRBJ2-3, with a weak D call TRBD2 (6 bases). V lost 2 bases and J 0 bases, leaving 18 bases between the germline ends. This CDR3 region has 18 residues. Germline loops: CDR1 SEHNR, CDR2 FQNEAQ (reference sequence).

This clone was observed a few times. CDR3 DNA sequence: TGTGCCAGCAGGGAGCGGGGGGAAGTCACAGATACGCAGTATTTT. Protein: CASRERGEVTDTQYF. The chain combines TRBV6-4 with TRBJ2-3; 9 bases align to TRBD2. Germline V gene sequence: CDR1 MRHNA, CDR2 SNTAGT. The CDR3 has 15 residues. J lost 2 bases, V lost 6 bases, and 6 bases had no gene match.

Turning to this clone: Germline and junction disagree at one end, which may indicate a read error. The genes are TRBV28 and TRBJ1-1; D is possibly TRBD1 (5 bases). Germline V CDR1 and CDR2: MDHEN, SYDVKM. This CDR3 has 12 residues. The DNA of the CDR3 is TGTGCCAGCAGTTTATTTAGGCAGGGTCGAAGTTTT. This codes for CASSLFRQGRSF.

The chain uses TRBV6-1 and TRBJ1-3; D may be TRBD1 (6 bases). This CDR3 is built from 16 residues. Germline values: CDR1 MNHNS, CDR2 SASEGT. The V end lost 3 bases, the J end lost 4 bases, and 16 bases lay between the germline ends. DNA of the CDR3: TGTGCCAGCAGTGATCTTCTCAGGGGAAACGGAAACACCATATATTTT. It specifies CASSDLLRGNGNTIYF.

V and J are TRBV5-4 and TRBJ1-3; 9 bases map to TRBD1. CDR3 length: 18 amino acids. Trimming cost V 0 bases and J 2 bases; bases outside gene matches: 9. The germline V gene has CDR1 SGHNT and CDR2 YYREEE (reference sequence). The CDR3 reads CASSLAPPGQGTGNTIYF. The DNA of the CDR3 is TGTGCCAGCAGCTTGGCCCCCCCGGGACAGGGTACTGGAAACACCATATATTTT. Filled out from reference TRBV5-4 and TRBJ1-3, the complete variable domain reads ETGVTQSPTHLIKTRGQQVTLRCSSQSGHNTVSWYQQALGQGPQFIFQYYREEENGRGNFPPRFSGLQFPNYSSELNVNALELDDSALYLCASSLAPPGQGTGNTIYFGEGSWLTVV.

The rearrangement uses TRBV30 and TRBJ1-2, with a weak D call TRBD1 (5 bases). Trimming took 4 bases from V and 4 from J, leaving 13 bases between them. This CDR3 has 13 amino acids. The germline CDR1 and CDR2 sequences are GTSNPN and SVGIG (reference sequence). This chain's CDR3 is CAWTDTPFYGYTF. CDR3 in DNA: TGTGCCTGGACGGACACACCATTCTATGGCTACACCTTC.

The V and J genes are TRBV6-6 and TRBJ2-1; the match to TRBD1 covers 7 bases. CDR1 is MNHNY, CDR2 SVGAGI, per germline (reference sequence). CDR3 length equals 15 residues. V was pared by 6 bases and J by 7 bases, with 12 bases of the junction left unmatched. DNA of the CDR3: TGTGCCAGCAGCGATTCCGGGACAGCATGGAATGAGCAGTTCTTC. This codes for CASSDSGTAWNEQFF.

The CDR3 region is CASSPIATAADTQYF. The CDR3 region has the DNA TGTGCCAGCAGTCCCATAGCTACGGCGGCAGATACGCAGTATTTT. The rearrangement links TRBV27 to TRBJ2-3; D is undetermined. Germline V gives CDR1 MNHEY, CDR2 SMNVEV (reference sequence). The V and J ends lost 5 bases and 4 bases respectively, with 16 bases between them. This CDR3 is built from 15 residues.

This chain links TRBV9 with TRBJ2-5, with TRBD2 matching 12 bases. Germline V gives CDR1 SGDLS, CDR2 YYNGEE. Trimming cost V 3 bases and J 4 bases; bases outside gene matches: 16. The CDR3 has 19 amino acids. CDR3: CASSASTTSGRYGAETQYF. CDR3 in DNA: TGTGCCAGCAGCGCGTCAACGACTAGCGGGAGATATGGGGCAGAGACCCAGTACTTC.

This chain links TRBV5-1 with TRBJ1-3; D is perhaps TRBD1 (6 bases). The CDR3 is 15 residues long. The V and J ends lost 1 base and 0 bases respectively, with 8 bases between them. Germline values: CDR1 SGHRS, CDR2 YFSETQ. For the CDR3, the DNA is TGCGCCAGCAGCTTGACAGGGCTCTCTGGAAACACCATATATTTT. Translation gives CASSLTGLSGNTIYF.

This chain connects TRBV4-2 to TRBJ1-2; D call uncertain. Trimming pared 0 bases from V and 3 bases from J, leaving 11 bases between. This CDR3 is 15 amino acids long. The germline V gene encodes CDR1 LGHNA and CDR2 YNFKEQ. This chain's CDR3 is CASSQDGDSYYGYTF. CDR3 in DNA: TGTGCCAGCAGCCAAGACGGGGATAGCTACTATGGCTACACCTTC.

The J gene is TRBJ2-2, the V gene TRBV29-1; possibly TRBD1 for D (7 bases). Looked up from germline, CDR1 is SQVTM and CDR2 is ANQGSEA. The V end lost 6 bases, the J end lost 6 bases, and 11 bases lay between the germline ends. The CDR3 loop spans 12 amino acids. CDR3 loop: CSVDRDSGELFF. DNA for the CDR3: TGCAGCGTCGACAGGGACTCCGGGGAGCTGTTTTTT.

The V gene is TRBV5-4, the J gene TRBJ2-3; TRBD2 might be the D (7 bases). Trimming cost V 0 bases and J 5 bases, with 13 bases left between them. CDR3 length: 15 residues. Germline V gives CDR1 SGHNT, CDR2 YYREEE (reference sequence). This CDR3 is CASSLAGGQQDTQYF. For the CDR3, the DNA is TGTGCCAGCAGCTTGGCCGGGGGGCAGCAAGATACGCAGTATTTT.

V and J are TRBV6-5 and TRBJ2-1, with 10 bases identical to TRBD1. Germline lookup yields CDR1 MNHEY and CDR2 SVGAGI. V shed 6 bases and J 7 bases; nucleotides not matched to a gene: 6. The CDR3 has 14 residues. In DNA, the CDR3 is TGTGCCAGCAGCACCCGGGACAGGGGAAATGAGCAGTTCTTC. Translation gives CASSTRDRGNEQFF.

This chain connects TRBV5-4 to TRBJ2-7, with D hard to call. CDR3 size: 14 residues. From germline, CDR1 is SGHNT and CDR2 YYREEE (reference sequence). Trimming removed 0 bases from V and 0 bases from J, with 7 bases in between. In nucleotides, the CDR3 is TGTGCCAGCAGCTTGGGACTGAGCTCCTACGAGCAGTACTTC. Residues: CASSLGLSSYEQYF.

This chain connects TRBV11-2 to TRBJ2-3; tentatively, D is TRBD1 (5 bases). V lost 5 bases and J 2 bases, leaving 11 bases between the germline ends. The CDR3 sequence is 14 residues long. The germline V gene encodes CDR1 SGHAT and CDR2 FQNNGV. In DNA, the CDR3 is TGTGCCAGCAGCGTACGGACAACCACAGATACGCAGTATTTT. Translating gives CASSVRTTTDTQYF.